This T cell receptor beta chain was identified in a study of beta chain features in type 1 diabetes. Study at large: Patients did not differ from healthy donors in age, gender or cell yield.

Isolated RNA was reverse transcribed in full, so expressed TCRB transcripts were sequenced. Clones were sequenced by immunoSEQ multiplex PCR, and TCRdb holds only the in-frame ones, with some missing. Of hundreds of thousands of clones in the sample, 13% are singletons; the top ten hold approximately 0.02%. Findings and caveats of the study: TCRB CDR3s were moderately but significantly shorter in Type 1 diabetes patients in all four CD4+ subsets. A possible short-template PCR bias applies equally to patients and controls.

The CDR3 totals 15 residues. V dropped 5 bases and J dropped 7; count of bases not matched to a gene: 7. The germline gives CDR1 LNHNV, CDR2 YYDKDF (reference sequence). This clone was seen a handful of times. The antigen is undetermined. The chain couples TRBV15 to TRBJ1-4, with 10 bases identical to TRBD1. This clonotype was obtained from a man aged 18 to 30 with type 1 diabetes. The sample comprised naive CD4+ T cells from blood. DNA for the CDR3: TGTGCCACCAGCCTCGACAGGGGGCATGGTGAAAAACTGTTTTTT. Its protein product is CATSLDRGHGEKLFF.